Listed below are T cell receptor beta chains from one sample, sequenced in a study of T cells in Graves' hyperthyroidism and ophthalmopathy. TCRdb used MiXCR to reprocess the multiplex PCR reads, holding one entry per CDR3 protein. The table lists roughly 660,000 distinct CDR3 sequences, about 18% of them singletons. The sequencing input was blood. Receptors originate from a man over 45 with Graves' hyperthyroidism. Both conserved end residues are part of each CDR3. A D gene is named only where the DNA matches it firmly. Some rows have no size entry. The others give once, few or many, or a class for an expanded clone.

D gene	V gene	clone size	J gene	CDR3 DNA	CDR3 protein
TRBD1	TRBV2	many	TRBJ2-7	TGTGCCAGCAGGCTGACAGGGGAGTTTTACTACGAGCAGTACTTC	CASRLTGEFYYEQYF
TRBD2	TRBV5-1	NA	TRBJ2-6	TGCGCCAGCAGCTTACTAGCGGGAGGCTCCGGGGCCAACGTCCTGACTTTC	CASSLLAGGSGANVLTF
NA	TRBV19	few	TRBJ2-3	TGTGCCAGTAGGAATTTGGGTCAGGGGACAGATACGCAGTATTTT	CASRNLGQGTDTQYF
NA	TRBV6-1	few	TRBJ1-5	TGTGCCAGCAGTGAGCAGGAAATCCAGCATTTT	CASSEQEIQHF
NA	TRBV7-9	few	TRBJ1-3	TGTGCCAGCAGCCCCCAAAGCGGGGAATTCTCTGGAAACACCATATATTTT	CASSPQSGEFSGNTIYF
TRBD2	TRBV19	many	TRBJ2-3	TGTGCCAGCAGCTTAGCGGGCGTGGATACGCAGTATTTT	CASSLAGVDTQYF
NA	TRBV18	many	TRBJ2-1	TGTGCCAGCTCACCACGGGTGGGGGAGAAGAGCTACAATGAGCAGTTCTTC	CASSPRVGEKSYNEQFF
TRBD1	TRBV14	few	TRBJ2-1	TGTGCCAGCAGCCAAGATTGGGGGACAGGGGGTGATGAGCAGTTCTTC	CASSQDWGTGGDEQFF
NA	TRBV6-2/TRBV6-3	many	TRBJ2-7	TGTGCCAGCAGTTACCCTCAGACAGGTTCCTACGAGCAGTACTTC	CASSYPQTGSYEQYF
NA	TRBV6-2/TRBV6-3	few	TRBJ1-2	TGTGCCAGCAGTAGCCCGGGACAAGATGGCTACACCTTC	CASSSPGQDGYTF
TRBD1	TRBV5-6	few	TRBJ1-2	TGTGCCAGCAGCTTCATGCGACAGGGAAACTATGGCTACACCTTC	CASSFMRQGNYGYTF
NA	TRBV6-2/TRBV6-3	many	TRBJ1-1	TGTGCCAGCAGTTATTGGGGGGGCCACACTGAAGCTTTCTTT	CASSYWGGHTEAFF
NA	TRBV12-3/TRBV12-4	few	TRBJ1-5	TGTGCCAGCACCTTAGCTCTTACATCGACTCAGCCCCAGCATTTT	CASTLALTSTQPQHF
TRBD1	TRBV19	NA	TRBJ1-1	TGTGCCAGTAGTATCCGGACAGGGGGCCTAGAAGCTTTCTTT	CASSIRTGGLEAFF
NA	TRBV6-1	NA	TRBJ2-3	TGTGCCAGCAGAAACCAATCAGAAGCAGATACGCAGTATTTT	CASRNQSEADTQYF
NA	TRBV2	many	TRBJ2-1	TGTGCCAGCAGTGGATCTCCTAGTAACCTGCAGTTCTTC	CASSGSPSNLQFF
NA	TRBV19	few	TRBJ2-7	TGTGCCAGTAGGGAATCAGGTTCCTACGAGCAGTACTTC	CASRESGSYEQYF
NA	TRBV2	many	TRBJ2-3	TGTGCCAGCAGTGATGGCCGAATAGATACGCAGTATTTT	CASSDGRIDTQYF
TRBD1	TRBV11-2	many	TRBJ1-4	TGTGCCAGCAGCCGCCTCCCCAGGGGGGCAACTAATGAAAAACTGTTTTTT	CASSRLPRGATNEKLFF
NA	TRBV6-5	few	TRBJ1-4	TGTGCCAGCAGTTACTCGACTGGATTTCCAACTAATGAAAAACTGTTTTTT	CASSYSTGFPTNEKLFF
NA	TRBV28	many	TRBJ2-7	TGTGCCAGCAGTCTGGACTACCTCTCCTACGAGCAGTACTTC	CASSLDYLSYEQYF
NA	TRBV7-2	many	TRBJ2-1	TGTGCCAGCAGCAAAGAGTTATACTCCTACAATGAGCAGTTCTTC	CASSKELYSYNEQFF
NA	TRBV20-1	few	TRBJ2-6	TGCAGTGCTAGAACCGGAGGCCCTGGGGCCAACGTCCTGACTTTC	CSARTGGPGANVLTF
NA	TRBV9	many	TRBJ1-2	TGTGCCAGCAGCGTAGGGGGCTCTAAGGATGGCTACACCTTC	CASSVGGSKDGYTF
TRBD2	TRBV28	many	TRBJ2-2	TGTGCCAGCAGTTTGGAGCTAGCGGGAGTAGCCGGGGAGCTGTTTTTT	CASSLELAGVAGELFF
TRBD1	TRBV9	many	TRBJ1-2	TGTGCCAGCAGCCCTGCCACACAGGGGGCTAACTATGGCTACACCTTC	CASSPATQGANYGYTF
TRBD1	TRBV6-6	NA	TRBJ1-4	TGTGCCAGCAGTTACTCGGGGAGGGGGCGCGATAATGAAAAACTGTTTTTT	CASSYSGRGRDNEKLFF
TRBD2	TRBV24-1	many	TRBJ2-2	TGTGCCACCAGTGATCTGGGGGGGAGCCGTAACACCGGGGAGCTGTTTTTT	CATSDLGGSRNTGELFF
NA	TRBV5-1	NA	TRBJ2-4	TGCGCCACCAGCTTGGAGCGGAGAAACATTCAGTACTTC	CATSLERRNIQYF
NA	TRBV7-9	few	TRBJ2-6	TGTGCCAGCAGCTCCCTACAGGGCGCTGGGGCTAACGTCCTGACTTTC	CASSSLQGAGANVLTF
NA	TRBV19	few	TRBJ2-2	TGTGCCAGTAGTATAGATCGGGGGTCCGGGGAGCTGTTTTTT	CASSIDRGSGELFF
NA	TRBV27	many	TRBJ2-3	TGTGCCAGCAGTTCGACGGAACCTAGCACAGATACGCAGTATTTT	CASSSTEPSTDTQYF
NA	TRBV27	many	TRBJ2-7	TGTGCCAGCAGCACCAAGGGCGGCCCTTACGAGCAGTACTTC	CASSTKGGPYEQYF
TRBD1	TRBV11-2	once	TRBJ2-7	TGTGCCAGCAGCTCCTCAGGGACAGGGTACGAGCAGTACTTC	CASSSSGTGYEQYF
TRBD1	TRBV14	many	TRBJ1-3	TGTGCCAGCAGCCGAGACAGGGGGCAGTCTGGAAACACCATATATTTT	CASSRDRGQSGNTIYF
TRBD2	TRBV2	NA	TRBJ2-1	TGTGCCAGCAGTGATCGGACTAGCGGGAATATCAATGAGCAGTTCTTC	CASSDRTSGNINEQFF
NA	TRBV20-1	NA	TRBJ2-5	TGCAGTGCTAGACTATCAGAGACCCAGTACTTC	CSARLSETQYF
NA	TRBV15	NA	TRBJ2-6	TGTGCCACCAGCTTGGTCCGTCCTGGGGCCAACGTCCTGACTTTC	CATSLVRPGANVLTF
NA	TRBV28	many	TRBJ2-5	TGTGCCAGCAGTCCCCTGACCCACGGAACTGGGACCCAGTACTTC	CASSPLTHGTGTQYF
TRBD2	TRBV28	many	TRBJ2-1	TGTGCCAGCAGTTTTACTAGCGGGAGGGGGAGCTCCTACAATGAGCAGTTCTTC	CASSFTSGRGSSYNEQFF
TRBD2	TRBV5-4	once	TRBJ2-7	TGTGCCAGCAGACCTGACGGACTAGCGGGAGGGTTCGATCCCTACGAGCAGTACTTC	CASRPDGLAGGFDPYEQYF
NA	TRBV6-5	NA	TRBJ2-7	TGTGCCAGCAGTTACAGTAACGTGGGCCCGGGGTCCGAGCAGTACTTC	CASSYSNVGPGSEQYF
NA	TRBV30	many	TRBJ1-1	TGTGCCTGGAGTCGGGCGGGGATTGAAGCTTTCTTT	CAWSRAGIEAFF
NA	TRBV9	few	TRBJ1-1	TGTGCCAGCAGCGTAGGGTGGATGAACACTGAAGCTTTCTTT	CASSVGWMNTEAFF
TRBD1	TRBV24-1	many	TRBJ1-4	TGTGCCACCAGTGATCCGACAGGGGGGGATGAAAAACTGTTTTTT	CATSDPTGGDEKLFF
TRBD2	TRBV6-5	few	TRBJ2-1	TGTGCCAGCAGTTACCGGCGGGAGAGAGGGGATGAGCAGTTCTTC	CASSYRRERGDEQFF
TRBD2	TRBV20-1	many	TRBJ2-1	TGCAGTGCTAGTGAACCTAGCGGGGATTACAATGAGCAGTTCTTC	CSASEPSGDYNEQFF
NA	TRBV11-2	few	TRBJ2-4	TGTGCCAGCAGCTTAGATAAGCATTTGGATGGCAGCACGGGGGACATTCAGTACTTC	CASSLDKHLDGSTGDIQYF
NA	TRBV28	many	TRBJ1-5	TGTGCCAGCAGTTTACGTTCAAGCCTGGGTGGACGGACCAATCAGCCCCAGCATTTT	CASSLRSSLGGRTNQPQHF
NA	TRBV5-5	NA	TRBJ2-3	TGTGCCAGCAGCTTGCAGGGTAGCAAAGATACGCAGTATTTT	CASSLQGSKDTQYF
NA	TRBV14	NA	TRBJ1-3	TGTGCCAGCAGCCAAGGGGAGAGGTTGGCTGGAAACACCATATATTTT	CASSQGERLAGNTIYF
NA	TRBV2	NA	TRBJ2-7	TGTGCCAGCAGTGAAATCGCAACCTACGAGCAGTACTTC	CASSEIATYEQYF
TRBD1	TRBV6-1	NA	TRBJ2-7	TGTGCCAGCAGACAAACGGGACAGGCCTACGAGCAGTACTTC	CASRQTGQAYEQYF
NA	TRBV28	NA	TRBJ2-7	TGTGCCAGCAGTCAGCAGTTTCGCCACGAGCAGTACTTC	CASSQQFRHEQYF
TRBD1	TRBV7-2	NA	TRBJ2-1	TGTGCCAGCAGCTTAGAGAGGACAGGGTTTTTCTTC	CASSLERTGFFF
TRBD1	TRBV20-1	few	TRBJ2-7	TGCAGTGCTAGAGATCCCCAACAGGGGTATTACGAGCAGTACTTC	CSARDPQQGYYEQYF
NA	TRBV10-1	few	TRBJ2-3	TGCGCCAGCCGACGGGGCCAGGGAGGAGATACGCAGTATTTT	CASRRGQGGDTQYF
NA	TRBV20-1	few	TRBJ1-5	TGCAGTGCCGGACGGACAAACAATCAGCCCCAGCATTTT	CSAGRTNNQPQHF
TRBD1	TRBV30	many	TRBJ1-4	TGTGCCTGGAGCCGACAGGGGGTATACGAAAAACTGTTTTTT	CAWSRQGVYEKLFF
NA	TRBV6-2/TRBV6-3	many	TRBJ2-1	TGTGCCAGCAGTTACCCCAAGGGGGGGGTCAACAATGAGCAGTTCTTC	CASSYPKGGVNNEQFF